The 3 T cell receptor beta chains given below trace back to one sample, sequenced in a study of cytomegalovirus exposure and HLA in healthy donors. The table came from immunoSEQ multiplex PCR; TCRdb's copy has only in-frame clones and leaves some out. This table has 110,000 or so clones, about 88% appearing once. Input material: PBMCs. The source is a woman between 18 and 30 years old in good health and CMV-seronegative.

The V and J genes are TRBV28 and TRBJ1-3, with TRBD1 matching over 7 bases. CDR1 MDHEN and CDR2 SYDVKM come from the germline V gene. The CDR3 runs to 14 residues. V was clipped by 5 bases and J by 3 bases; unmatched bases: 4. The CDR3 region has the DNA TGTGCCAGCAGTACCACAGGGGTTGGAAACACCATATATTTT. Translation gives CASSTTGVGNTIYF.

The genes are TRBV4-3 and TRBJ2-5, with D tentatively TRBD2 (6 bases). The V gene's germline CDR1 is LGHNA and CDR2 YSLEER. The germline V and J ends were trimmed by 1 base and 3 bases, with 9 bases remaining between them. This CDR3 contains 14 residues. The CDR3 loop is CASSQGLVEETQYF. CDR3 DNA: TGCGCCAGCAGCCAAGGACTAGTAGAAGAGACCCAGTACTTC.

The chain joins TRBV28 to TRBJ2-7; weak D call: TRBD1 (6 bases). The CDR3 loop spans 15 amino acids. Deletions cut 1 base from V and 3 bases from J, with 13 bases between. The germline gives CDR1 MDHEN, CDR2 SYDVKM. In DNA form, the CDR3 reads TGTGCCAGCAGTTTATACCTGGGGGCGGACTACGAGCAGTACTTC. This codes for CASSLYLGADYEQYF.